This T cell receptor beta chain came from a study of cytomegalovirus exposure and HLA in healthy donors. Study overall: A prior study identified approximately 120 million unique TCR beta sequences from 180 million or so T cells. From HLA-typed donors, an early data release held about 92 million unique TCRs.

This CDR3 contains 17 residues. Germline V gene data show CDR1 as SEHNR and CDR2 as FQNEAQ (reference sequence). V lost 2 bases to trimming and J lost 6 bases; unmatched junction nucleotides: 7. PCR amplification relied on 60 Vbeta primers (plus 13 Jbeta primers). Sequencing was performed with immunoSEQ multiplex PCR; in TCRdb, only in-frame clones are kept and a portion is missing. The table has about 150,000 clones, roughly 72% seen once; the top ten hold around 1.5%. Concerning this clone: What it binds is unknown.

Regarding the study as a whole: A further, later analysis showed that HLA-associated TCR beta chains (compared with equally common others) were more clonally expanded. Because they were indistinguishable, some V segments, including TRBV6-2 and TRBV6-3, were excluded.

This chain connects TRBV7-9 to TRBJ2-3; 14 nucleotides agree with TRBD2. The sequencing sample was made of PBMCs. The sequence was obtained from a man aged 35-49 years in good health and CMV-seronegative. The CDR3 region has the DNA TGTGCCAGCAGCTTACCCCGACTAGCGGGAGGGCCGGATACGCAGTATTTT. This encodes CASSLPRLAGGPDTQYF.